A selection of T cell receptor beta chains follows, all from one sample in a study of T cells after somatic rescue of genetic block. Sequenced by immunoSEQ multiplex PCR; TCRdb stores in-frame clones only, minus some. The sample holds roughly 120,000 clones, over 80% seen once. The sequenced sample consisted of peripheral blood mononuclear cells (PBMCs). The receptors here all came from a woman under 30. The CDR3 runs from the conserved cysteine through the conserved F or W. The D gene is left open where the match is weak. Clone size appears in some rows only: once, few, many, or a class for an expanded clone.

abundance | j_gene | v_gene | d_gene | CDR3nt | CDR3aa
- | TRBJ1-1 | TRBV4-3 | - | TGCGCCAGCAGCCAAGATAGGGCCAGAAAGAACACTGAAGCTTTCTTT | CASSQDRARKNTEAFF
few | TRBJ2-3 | TRBV6-4 | TRBD2 | TGTGCCAGCAGCGAACAAGCGGGGGGAGCCACAGATACGCAGTATTTT | CASSEQAGGATDTQYF
- | TRBJ1-3 | TRBV29-1 | TRBD1 | TGCAGCGTTGAAGATCCCCTAGGGGGCGAAAACACCATATATTTT | CSVEDPLGGENTIYF
- | TRBJ1-5 | TRBV6-5 | - | TGTGCCTCATCGGGACAATCTAATCAGCCCCAGCATTTT | CASSGQSNQPQHF
- | TRBJ1-1 | TRBV6-6 | - | TGTGCCAGCAGTTATTGGGCCCCCTTGCGGAACACTGAAGCTTTCTTT | CASSYWAPLRNTEAFF
- | TRBJ1-5 | TRBV28 | TRBD1 | TGTGCCAGCAGTTTATGGATCGGGACAGGTAGCAATCAGCCCCAGCATTTT | CASSLWIGTGSNQPQHF
- | TRBJ2-3 | TRBV23-1 | - | TGCGCCAGCAGCCCAATCAGTTTAGGACTCTTCACAGATACGCAGTATTTT | CASSPISLGLFTDTQYF
- | TRBJ2-3 | TRBV18 | - | TGTGCCAGCTCACCACCGGTGGTCTCGGATACGCAGTATTTT | CASSPPVVSDTQYF
once | TRBJ1-1 | TRBV29-1 | - | TGCAGCGTCTCCGACAGGATGAACACTGAAGCTTTCTTT | CSVSDRMNTEAFF
- | TRBJ1-5 | TRBV4-1 | - | TGCGCCAGCAGCCAGTCGGGTGCAAGCAATCAGCCCCAGCATTTT | CASSQSGASNQPQHF
- | TRBJ1-3 | TRBV6-1 | TRBD1 | TGTGCCAGCAGCCTGACAGGGGGCTCTGGAAACACCATATATTTT | CASSLTGGSGNTIYF
- | TRBJ2-2 | TRBV12-1 | - | TGTGCCGGTCGGGAGACCGGGGAGCTGTTTTTT | CAGRETGELFF
once | TRBJ2-6 | TRBV4-1 | - | TGCGCCAGCAGCCAAGTTCTGGGAACACTGCAATCTGGGGCCAACGTCCTGACTTTC | CASSQVLGTLQSGANVLTF
- | TRBJ2-1 | TRBV28 | TRBD1 | TGTGCCAGCAGGGGACAGCCAGACTACAATGAGCAGTTCTTC | CASRGQPDYNEQFF
once | TRBJ2-1 | TRBV5-4 | - | TGTGCCAGCAGCTGGACTAACAATGAGCAGTTCTTC | CASSWTNNEQFF
- | TRBJ2-7 | TRBV7-9 | - | TGTGCCAGCAGCTTTGGCGGCCCTCCTTCCTACGAGCAGTACTTC | CASSFGGPPSYEQYF
- | TRBJ2-2 | TRBV29-1 | - | TGCAGCGTCAGCGTTAACCAACGCACCGGGGAGCTGTTTTTT | CSVSVNQRTGELFF
- | TRBJ2-7 | TRBV6-5 | TRBD1 | TGTGCCAGCAGGTCCGGGACAGGAGCTTCCTACGAGCAGTACTTC | CASRSGTGASYEQYF
- | TRBJ2-6 | TRBV29-1 | TRBD1 | TGCAGCGAATTTCTCTTTCCAGGACAGGGAAAGAAGAACGTCCTGACTTTC | CSEFLFPGQGKKNVLTF
- | TRBJ1-1 | TRBV15 | - | TGTGCCACCAACGACAGGTTGGGCACTGAAGCTTTCTTT | CATNDRLGTEAFF
- | TRBJ2-7 | TRBV7-2 | TRBD2 | TGTGCCAGCAGCTTGGGACTAGCGGACGAGCAGTACTTC | CASSLGLADEQYF
- | TRBJ2-3 | TRBV25-1 | TRBD1 | TGTGCCAGCAGTGAGCAAACAGGGGGTTTCACAGATACGCAGTATTTT | CASSEQTGGFTDTQYF
- | TRBJ1-3 | TRBV5-1 | - | TGCGCCAGCAGCTATACGGACGCCCGCTCTGGAAACACCATATATTTT | CASSYTDARSGNTIYF
- | TRBJ2-3 | TRBV28 | - | TGTGCCAGCCTAGGAAAGCTCCGTGGGGGGCCGGTAGATACGCAGTATTTT | CASLGKLRGGPVDTQYF
- | TRBJ1-2 | TRBV5-5 | - | TGTGCCAGCAGCTCAGGACACCTCCGATGGGATGGCTACACCTTC | CASSSGHLRWDGYTF
- | TRBJ1-2 | TRBV7-9 | TRBD1 | TGTGCCAGCAGCTTAGCCTTCGGACAGGGGGCGTTTGGCTACACCTTC | CASSLAFGQGAFGYTF
- | TRBJ1-6 | TRBV18 | - | TGTGCCAGCTCACCAGGGACACCGAATTCACCCCTCCACTTT | CASSPGTPNSPLHF
few | TRBJ2-4 | TRBV6-5 | TRBD2 | TGTGCCAGCGCCCGCCGGGGGGAGGACATTCAGTACTTC | CASARRGEDIQYF
once | TRBJ1-1 | TRBV30 | - | TGTGCCTGGAGTCATCCGAACACTGAAGCTTTCTTT | CAWSHPNTEAFF
- | TRBJ1-3 | TRBV19 | - | TGTGCCAGTACCCCAGGGTCTGGAAACACCATATATTTT | CASTPGSGNTIYF
- | TRBJ1-2 | TRBV11-3 | - | TGTGCCAGCAGCTTAGGTGTCAGCTACTATGGCTACACCTTC | CASSLGVSYYGYTF
- | TRBJ2-1 | TRBV7-2 | TRBD1 | TGTGCCAGCGGAAAGACAGGGTTCAACAATGAGCAGTTCTTC | CASGKTGFNNEQFF
- | TRBJ2-5 | TRBV5-1 | TRBD2 | TGCGCCAGCAGCTCGCCATCTCGGGGGGGCCGCCAAGAGACCCAGTACTTC | CASSSPSRGGRQETQYF
- | TRBJ1-5 | TRBV19 | - | TGTGCCAGTAGTATTCTGAGTCAGCCCCAGCATTTT | CASSILSQPQHF
- | TRBJ2-3 | TRBV7-8 | - | TGTGCCAGCATCCACAGGGACACAGATACGCAGTATTTT | CASIHRDTDTQYF
- | TRBJ2-7 | TRBV7-7 | TRBD1 | TGTGCCAGCAGCTTGTTACAGGGGGCGTCGAACGAGCAGTACTTC | CASSLLQGASNEQYF
- | TRBJ1-5 | TRBV19 | TRBD1 | TGTGCCAGTAGGAGACAGGGGGGAGAGCCCCAGCATTTT | CASRRQGGEPQHF
- | TRBJ2-3 | TRBV9 | - | TGTGCCAGCAGTACTGTCATCACAGATACGCAGTATTTT | CASSTVITDTQYF
- | TRBJ1-1 | TRBV4-2 | - | TGTGCCAGCAGCCGCGGGGCGGAGGGCACTGAAGCTTTCTTT | CASSRGAEGTEAFF
- | TRBJ1-1 | TRBV19 | - | TGTGCCAGTAGTATGAGGGTTGAAGTGAACACTGAAGCTTTCTTT | CASSMRVEVNTEAFF
- | TRBJ2-1 | TRBV2 | - | TGTGCCAGCAGGGCACAGGGCAGTCCCTACAATGAGCAGTTCTTC | CASRAQGSPYNEQFF
- | TRBJ1-6 | TRBV30 | TRBD1 | TGTGCCTGGTGGAAGGCCGACAGGGTGTATAATTCACCCCTCCACTTT | CAWWKADRVYNSPLHF
- | TRBJ2-5 | TRBV5-4 | - | TGTGCCAGCAGCGTGGCAGGGGATTACCAAGAGACCCAGTACTTC | CASSVAGDYQETQYF
- | TRBJ2-5 | TRBV7-6 | - | TGTGCCAGCTCAACAGGGCCCCAAGAGACCCAGTACTTC | CASSTGPQETQYF
few | TRBJ1-2 | TRBV20-1 | - | TGCAGTGCTAGGGACCCAGGGCTCTACACCTTC | CSARDPGLYTF
- | TRBJ2-2 | TRBV2 | - | TGTGCCAGCAGTGAAAACGGTAACACCGGGGAGCTGTTTTTT | CASSENGNTGELFF
- | TRBJ2-7 | TRBV30 | - | TGTGCCTGGAGTGGGTCCGGGACGAACTCCTACGAGCAGTACTTC | CAWSGSGTNSYEQYF
- | TRBJ1-1 | TRBV12-5 | - | TGTGCTAGTCGGGGGCCAGGCGACACTGAAGCTTTCTTT | CASRGPGDTEAFF
once | TRBJ2-7 | TRBV4-3 | TRBD1 | TGCGCCAGCAGCCGACAGGGACCGTTCGACGAGCAGTACTTC | CASSRQGPFDEQYF
- | TRBJ1-2 | TRBV5-5 | TRBD1 | TGTGCCAGCAGCCCCAGGGACAGCTATGGCTACACCTTC | CASSPRDSYGYTF
once | TRBJ2-5 | TRBV18 | - | TGTGCCAGCTCACCCCCACCCATAGAGACCCAGTACTTC | CASSPPPIETQYF